These 16 T cell receptor beta chains share one sample of origin, sequenced in a study of T cells in Graves' hyperthyroidism and ophthalmopathy. Researchers took RNA transcripts and amplified the TCR beta CDR3 regions from them. A set of HTBI primers served as the primers for a first-round RT-PCR of the TCR CDR3. TCRdb re-analysed the multiplex PCR reads in MiXCR, keeping a single row per CDR3 protein. The sample lists roughly 300,000 distinct CDR3 sequences; roughly 18% were seen once. The sequencing input was blood. The receptor set was obtained from a woman between 45 and 65 years old with Graves' hyperthyroidism.

Many counts were recorded for this clonotype. The rearrangement links TRBV7-8 to TRBJ2-7; D is perhaps TRBD1 (6 bases). Trimming removed 4 bases from V and 4 bases from J, with 23 bases in between. This CDR3 is built from 17 residues. Germline V gene data show CDR1 as SGHVS and CDR2 as FQNEAQ. As DNA, the CDR3 is TGTGCCAGCAGCTCCCGCCATCACAGGGAATCGGTGTACGAGCAGTACGTC. The encoded protein is CASSSRHHRESVYEQYV.

This clonotype was observed a handful of times. The J gene is TRBJ2-2, the V gene TRBV12-3 or TRBV12-4, with 10 bases matching TRBD1. The CDR3 is 13 residues long. The trim removed 5 bases at V and 12 bases at J, leaving 6 bases unmatched. The chain's CDR3 is CASSPGTGDKLFF. The CDR3, as DNA: TGTGCCAGCAGTCCCGGGACAGGGGATAAGCTGTTTTTT.

The V call is TRBV20-1, the J call TRBJ2-3; TRBD1 matches 7 bases. With 2 bases clipped from V and 4 bases from J, the junction kept 9 bases outside the gene matches. The CDR3 loop spans 15 amino acids. Germline values: CDR1 DFQATT, CDR2 SNEGSKA (reference sequence). This CDR3 is CSARNSGTAADTQYF. The CDR3 DNA follows: TGCAGTGCTAGAAACTCCGGGACAGCTGCAGATACGCAGTATTTT.

This clonotype was observed a few times. This chain links TRBV15 with TRBJ2-2, with D hard to call. The CDR3 has 14 amino acids. CDR1 LNHNV and CDR2 YYDKDF come from the germline V gene (reference sequence). With 5 bases removed from V and 8 bases from J, the gap between germline ends came to 15 bases. CDR3 bases: TGTGCCACCAGCCTGCCAACAGCCACGGGGGAGCTGTTTTTT. It yields the protein CATSLPTATGELFF.

The chain joins TRBV5-1 to TRBJ2-1; TRBD2 matches at 7 bases. The ends lost 4 bases at V and 0 bases at J; junction bases unmatched: 4. The germline gives CDR1 SGHRS, CDR2 YFSETQ. This CDR3 is 15 amino acids long. The CDR3: CASSAGLGSYNEQFF. CDR3 bases: TGCGCCAGCAGCGCAGGACTAGGCTCCTACAATGAGCAGTTCTTC. Filled out from reference TRBV5-1 and TRBJ2-1, the complete variable domain reads KAGVTQTPRYLIKTRGQQVTLSCSPISGHRSVSWYQQTPGQGLQFLFEYFSETQRNKGNFPGRFSGRQFSNSRSEMNVSTLELGDSALYLCASSAGLGSYNEQFFGPGTRLTVL.

This clonotype has at least ten counts. The J gene is TRBJ2-7, the V gene TRBV5-1, with D possibly being TRBD2 (6 bases). The CDR3 spans 15 residues. In germline, CDR1 is SGHRS, CDR2 YFSETQ. The germline V and J ends were trimmed by 1 base and 5 bases, with 16 bases remaining between them. CDR3 residues: CASSLKASWGDEQYF. CDR3 nucleotides: TGCGCCAGCAGCTTGAAGGCGTCATGGGGGGACGAGCAGTACTTC.

This clonotype was picked up a small number of times. The rearrangement joins TRBV10-3 to TRBJ1-1, with D maybe TRBD1 (6 bases). The CDR3 contains 14 residues. Between the trimmed V and J ends, which lost 10 bases and 5 bases, there was a span of 20 bases. Germline V lookup: CDR1 ENHRY, CDR2 SYGVKD. The CDR3 DNA reads as TGTGCCACCAGGGGAGAGTTAGGGGTAACTGAAGCTTTCTTT. Protein: CATRGELGVTEAFF.

V usage is TRBV7-9 and J usage is TRBJ1-6; TRBD1 might be the D (5 bases). The CDR3 contains 16 residues. Per germline, CDR1 SEHNR and CDR2 FQNEAQ (reference sequence). Trimming removed 9 bases at V and 8 bases at J, with 23 bases between. The CDR3 reads CASSISGARHDSPLHF. CDR3 nucleotides: TGTGCCAGTAGTATTTCCGGGGCTAGGCATGATTCACCCCTCCACTTT. Full variable domain (rest looked up from reference TRBV7-9 and TRBJ1-6): DTGVSQNPRHKITKRGQNVTFRCDPISEHNRLYWYRQTLGQGPEFLTYFQNEAQLEKSRLLSDRFSAERPKGSFSTLEIQRTEQGDSAMYLCASSISGARHDSPLHFGNGTRLTVT.

With respect to this clonotype: Possible read error: a much larger clone is one base away. The chain carries TRBV24-1 and TRBJ2-1; a weak D match, TRBD1 (6 bases). V was pared by 1 base and J by 6 bases, with 12 bases between. Per germline, CDR1 KGHDR and CDR2 SFDVKD. The CDR3 has 15 amino acids. CDR3 in DNA: TGTGCCACCAGTGATTTCCATACAGGGACCAATGAGCAGTTCTTC. Amino acids: CATSDFHTGTNEQFF.

The chain recombines TRBV6-1 with TRBJ2-7, with 7 bases that match TRBD1. The CDR3 covers 15 residues. Germline CDR1 MNHNS, CDR2 SASEGT. V dropped 1 base and J dropped 6; count of bases not matched to a gene: 9. The CDR3 nucleotides read TGTGCCAGCAGTGAAGTCCCGGGACAGACTGGCGAGCAGTACGTC. Protein sequence: CASSEVPGQTGEQYV.

The V gene is TRBV20-1, the J gene TRBJ2-3, with D possibly being TRBD2 (6 bases). The CDR3 consists of 15 residues. Per the germline V gene, CDR1 is DFQATT and CDR2 is SNEGSKA (reference sequence). Trimming took 0 bases from V and 3 from J, leaving 13 bases between them. Written as DNA, the CDR3 is TGCAGTGCTAGAGATCCCGGGGGAAGGACAGATACGCAGTATTTT. Protein product: CSARDPGGRTDTQYF.

In this sample, this clonotype turned up many times. The genes are TRBV5-1 and TRBJ2-7; maybe TRBD1 (6 bases). This CDR3 comprises 13 residues. The germline V gene has CDR1 SGHRS and CDR2 YFSETQ. The ends were cut back, 4 bases at V and 3 bases at J, with 11 bases in the middle. The CDR3 here is CASSAGTLYEQYF. In nucleotides, the CDR3 is TGCGCCAGCAGCGCCGGGACACTCTACGAGCAGTACTTC.

This clonotype occurred many times. The chain carries TRBV20-1 and TRBJ2-7; tentatively, D is TRBD1 (6 bases). Per germline, CDR1 DFQATT and CDR2 SNEGSKA (reference sequence). The CDR3 length is 13 residues. Trimming cost V 1 base and J 4 bases, with 11 bases left between them. This CDR3 is CSARARRGYEQYF. CDR3 coding DNA: TGCAGTGCTAGAGCGCGAAGGGGGTACGAGCAGTACTTC.

The gene calls are TRBV29-1 and TRBJ1-3; possibly TRBD1 for D (6 bases). The CDR3 has 15 amino acids. The V and J ends lost 0 bases and 3 bases respectively, with 12 bases between them. CDR1 is SQVTM and CDR2 is ANQGSEA in the germline V gene. The CDR3 spells CSVEDLGGFGNTIYF. As DNA, the CDR3 is TGCAGCGTTGAAGATCTTGGGGGCTTTGGAAACACCATATATTTT.

The rearrangement joins TRBV7-9 to TRBJ2-5, with a tentative D call TRBD2 (6 bases). Germline lookup yields CDR1 SEHNR and CDR2 FQNEAQ (reference sequence). V gave up 5 bases and J gave up 10 bases, with 14 bases separating them. This CDR3 comprises 12 residues. CDR3 protein: CASSGEGTRQYF. For the CDR3, the DNA is TGTGCCAGCAGCGGCGAGGGGACTCGCCAGTACTTC.

Of note for this clonotype: A much larger clone lies a single base off, so this may be a read error. V gene TRBV6-9 combines with J gene TRBJ2-4, with 8 bases identical to TRBD1. Germline V gives CDR1 MNHGY, CDR2 SVAAGI. The CDR3 contains 14 residues. Losses at the gene ends were 3 bases for V and 9 bases for J; bases not matched to a gene: 7. The DNA of the CDR3 is TGTGCCAGCAGTTACGGGGCAGGGGGCGTCATTCAGTACTTC. It translates to CASSYGAGGVIQYF.